This T cell receptor beta chain was recorded in a study of metastatic and nonmetastatic thyroid tumors. Study information: Patients with malignant and benign thyroid disease provided blood and tumor or nodule tissue, whose repertoires were compared.

This clone counts as medium-sized (0.01 to 0.1%). The antigen remains unidentified. Study conclusions and caveats: A significant increase in TCR beta diversity was reportedly seen in malignant thyroid tumors relative to benign nodules, in blood and tumor.

Patients had received no treatment of any kind before thyroid surgery. The germline CDR1 and CDR2 sequences are MDHEN and SYDVKM. The CDR3 is 15 residues long. J gave up 3 bases and V 6 bases, and 11 bases lay outside the gene matches. TCRdb re-clonotyped the PCR reads through MiXCR. Of about 39,000 clones listed, about 16% are singletons. The TCR originated in a female donor with papillary thyroid cancer or a benign thyroid nodule (not recorded which). Some clones in this sample may be carry-over from other donors' samples. Sequencing input: blood. This chain uses TRBV28 with TRBJ2-7; 7 bases align to TRBD1. The CDR3 here is CASSPRDSRGYEQYF. CDR3 DNA: TGTGCCAGCAGCCCCCGGGACAGCAGGGGCTACGAGCAGTACTTC.